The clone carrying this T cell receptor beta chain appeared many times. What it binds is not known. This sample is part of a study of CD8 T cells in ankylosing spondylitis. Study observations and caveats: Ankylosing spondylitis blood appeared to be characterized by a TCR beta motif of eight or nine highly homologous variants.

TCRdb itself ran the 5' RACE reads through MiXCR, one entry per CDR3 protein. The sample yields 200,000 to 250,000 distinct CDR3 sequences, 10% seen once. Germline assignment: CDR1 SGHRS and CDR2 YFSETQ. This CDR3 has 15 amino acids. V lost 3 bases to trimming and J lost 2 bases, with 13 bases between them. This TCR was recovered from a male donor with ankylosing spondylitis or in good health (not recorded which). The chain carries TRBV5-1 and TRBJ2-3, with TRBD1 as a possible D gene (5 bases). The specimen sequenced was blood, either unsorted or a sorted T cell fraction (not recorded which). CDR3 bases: TGCGCCAGCAGCTGGACGAAAGGGGACACAGATACGCAGTATTTT. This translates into CASSWTKGDTDTQYF.